This T cell receptor beta chain was obtained from a study of T cell responses to AZD1222 COVID-19 vaccine. Study findings and constraints: At 160-218 and 743-854, vaccine-associated CD4 TCRs were dominant, and they spanned spike. Just a handful of people given AZD1222 tested seropositive at baseline. Donors in the cohort were predominantly white British and more often female, and clonal diversity was possibly underestimated. With two AZD1222 doses given, Spike-specific TCR breadth and depth both rose.

The CDR3 has 13 amino acids. Trimming removed 3 bases from V and 1 base from J, with 6 bases in between. Only in-frame clones appear in the TCRdb table, and some are missing; sequencing was by immunoSEQ multiplex PCR. The data show approximately 150,000 clones, 90% to 95% seen once. With respect to this clone: Its antigen is unidentified.

The source is an adult who received the AZD1222 COVID-19 vaccine. The chain links TRBV12-3 or TRBV12-4 to TRBJ2-5; the D is unclear. The sample here was peripheral blood, taken 28 days after the second AZD1222 dose. Here the CDR3 reads CASSFSGQETQYF. The CDR3, as DNA: TGTGCCAGCAGTTTTTCGGGCCAAGAGACCCAGTACTTC.